This record covers a single T cell receptor (beta chain). This sample is drawn from a study of shared clonotypes between healthy human individuals. Overall study context: Each donor had three CD4 naive, three CD4 memory, two CD8 naive and one CD8 memory plate.

Germline values: CDR1 LNHDA, CDR2 SQIVND (reference sequence). The CDR3 sequence is 16 residues long. The trim removed 5 bases at V and 1 base at J, leaving 10 bases unmatched. Sequenced by immunoSEQ multiplex PCR; TCRdb stores in-frame clones only, minus some. The table has approximately 2.5 million clones, roughly 93% seen once. Sequencing used naive CD4+ T cells from PBMCs. Subset given: CD45RA+ positively selected. The V and J genes are TRBV19 and TRBJ2-7; TRBD1 aligns across 8 bases. The clonotype was recovered from a man between 18 and 29 years old in good health. Some clones in this sample may be carry-over from other donors' samples. This CDR3 reads CASSRQYRGVSYEQYF. The CDR3 region has the DNA TGTGCCAGTAGTCGACAGTACAGGGGGGTTTCCTACGAGCAGTACTTC.